This TCR beta chain was identified in a study of shared clonotypes between healthy human individuals. Study details: Donor ages ranged 18 to 49 years: a couple of women, three men.

CD45RO-negative, CCR7-positively selected cells formed the naive CD8 fraction, excluding terminally differentiated effector memory CD45RA+ cells. About this clone itself: Its antigen is not known.

A deep-level run was used for the assay. The method was immunoSEQ multiplex PCR; TCRdb's version includes in-frame clones alone and lacks a portion of them. This table has 800,000 or so clones, 96% appearing once. V lost 3 bases and J 4 bases, leaving 9 bases between the germline ends. The germline gives CDR1 MDHEN, CDR2 SYDVKM. The CDR3 has 14 residues. The study's findings and limits: Enrolling few donors narrowed the genetic and exposure-history diversity that was represented.

The rearrangement links TRBV28 to TRBJ2-2; tentatively, D is TRBD2 (6 bases). The receptor was derived from a man between 25 and 39 years old in good health. Sample: naive CD8+ T cells sorted from blood. CDR3 nucleotides: TGTGCCAGCAGTTTCGGACTAACCACCGGGGAGCTGTTTTTT. Its translation: CASSFGLTTGELFF.